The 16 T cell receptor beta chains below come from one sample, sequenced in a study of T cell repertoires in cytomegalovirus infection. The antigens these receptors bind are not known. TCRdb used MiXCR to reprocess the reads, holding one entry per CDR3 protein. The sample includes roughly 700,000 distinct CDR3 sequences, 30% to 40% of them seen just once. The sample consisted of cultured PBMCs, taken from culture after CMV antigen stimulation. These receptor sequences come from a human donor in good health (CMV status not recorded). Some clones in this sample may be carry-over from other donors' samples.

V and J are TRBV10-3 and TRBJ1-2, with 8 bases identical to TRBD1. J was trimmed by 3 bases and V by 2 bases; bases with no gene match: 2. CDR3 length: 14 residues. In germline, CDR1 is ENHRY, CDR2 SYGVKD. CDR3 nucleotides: TGTGCCATCAGTGAGACGGGACAGGACTATGGCTACACCTTC. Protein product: CAISETGQDYGYTF.

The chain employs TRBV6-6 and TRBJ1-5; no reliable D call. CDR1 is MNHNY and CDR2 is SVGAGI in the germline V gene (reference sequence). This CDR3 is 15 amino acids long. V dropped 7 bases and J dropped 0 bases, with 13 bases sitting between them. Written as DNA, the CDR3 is TGTGCCAGCATCCCGAGCCTTTCTAGCAATCAGCCCCAGCATTTT. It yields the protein CASIPSLSSNQPQHF.

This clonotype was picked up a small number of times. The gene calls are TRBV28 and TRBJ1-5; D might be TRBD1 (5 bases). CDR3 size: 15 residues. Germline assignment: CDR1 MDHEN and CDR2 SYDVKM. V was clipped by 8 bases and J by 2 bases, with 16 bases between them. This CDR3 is CASWGISGGNQPQHF. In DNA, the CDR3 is TGTGCCAGCTGGGGGATATCTGGGGGCAATCAGCCCCAGCATTTT.

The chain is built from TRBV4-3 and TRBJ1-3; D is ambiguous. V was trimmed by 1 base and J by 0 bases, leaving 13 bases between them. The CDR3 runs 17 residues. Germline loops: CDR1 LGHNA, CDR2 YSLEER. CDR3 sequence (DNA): TGCGCCAGCAGCCAAGTCGCGGAGCCCGTCTCTGGAAACACCATATATTTT. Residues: CASSQVAEPVSGNTIYF.

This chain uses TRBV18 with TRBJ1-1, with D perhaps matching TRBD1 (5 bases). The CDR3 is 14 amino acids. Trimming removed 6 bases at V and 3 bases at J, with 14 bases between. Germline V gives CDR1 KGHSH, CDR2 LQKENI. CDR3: CASSPVPRDTEAFF. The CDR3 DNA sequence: TGTGCCAGCTCGCCCGTACCCAGGGACACTGAAGCTTTCTTT.

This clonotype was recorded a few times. The CDR3 loop is CASSLPTGIGNEQFF. The CDR3 region has the DNA TGTGCCAGCAGTTTACCGACAGGGATCGGGAATGAGCAGTTCTTC. The chain links TRBV27 to TRBJ2-1, with 7 bases matching TRBD1. V lost 2 bases, J lost 7 bases, and 8 bases stayed unmatched. Looked up from germline, CDR1 is MNHEY and CDR2 is SMNVEV (reference sequence). The CDR3 sequence is 15 residues long.

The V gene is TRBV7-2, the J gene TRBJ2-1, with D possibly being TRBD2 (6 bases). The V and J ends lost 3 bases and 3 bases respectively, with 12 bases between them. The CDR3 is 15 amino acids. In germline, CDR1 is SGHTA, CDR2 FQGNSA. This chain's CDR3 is CASSFRHGSYNEQFF. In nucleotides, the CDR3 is TGTGCCAGCAGCTTCCGACACGGGAGCTACAATGAGCAGTTCTTC.

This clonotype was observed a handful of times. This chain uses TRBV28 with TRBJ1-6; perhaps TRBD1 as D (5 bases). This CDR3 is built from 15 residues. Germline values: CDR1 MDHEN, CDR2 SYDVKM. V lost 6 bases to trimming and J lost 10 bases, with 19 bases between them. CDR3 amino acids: CASRIMGQGGSPLHF. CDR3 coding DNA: TGTGCCAGCAGGATTATGGGGCAGGGTGGCTCACCCCTCCACTTT.

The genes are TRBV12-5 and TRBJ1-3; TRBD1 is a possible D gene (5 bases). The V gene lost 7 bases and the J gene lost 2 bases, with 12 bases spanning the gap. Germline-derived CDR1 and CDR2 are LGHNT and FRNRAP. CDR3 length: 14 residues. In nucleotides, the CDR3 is TGTGCTAGTGCCCTTGACAGAGCTGGAAACACCATATATTTT. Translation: CASALDRAGNTIYF.

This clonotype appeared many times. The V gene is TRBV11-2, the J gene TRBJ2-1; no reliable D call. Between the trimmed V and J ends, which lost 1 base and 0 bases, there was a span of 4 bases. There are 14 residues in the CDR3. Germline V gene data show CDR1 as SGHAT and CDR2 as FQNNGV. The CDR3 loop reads CASSLGSSYNEQFF. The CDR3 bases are TGTGCCAGCAGCTTAGGGAGCTCCTACAATGAGCAGTTCTTC.

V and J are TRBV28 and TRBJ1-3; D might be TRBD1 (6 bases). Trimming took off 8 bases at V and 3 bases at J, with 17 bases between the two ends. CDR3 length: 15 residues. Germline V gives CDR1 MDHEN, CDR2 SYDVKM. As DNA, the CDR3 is TGTGCCAGCTTACCCCGGGGGGGCTTTGGAAACACCATATATTTT. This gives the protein CASLPRGGFGNTIYF.

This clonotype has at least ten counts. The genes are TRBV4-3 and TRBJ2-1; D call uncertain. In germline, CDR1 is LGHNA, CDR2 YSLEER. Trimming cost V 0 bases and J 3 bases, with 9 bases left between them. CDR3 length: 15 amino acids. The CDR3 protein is CASSQERRSYNEQFF. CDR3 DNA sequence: TGCGCCAGCAGCCAAGAACGGCGGAGCTACAATGAGCAGTTCTTC.

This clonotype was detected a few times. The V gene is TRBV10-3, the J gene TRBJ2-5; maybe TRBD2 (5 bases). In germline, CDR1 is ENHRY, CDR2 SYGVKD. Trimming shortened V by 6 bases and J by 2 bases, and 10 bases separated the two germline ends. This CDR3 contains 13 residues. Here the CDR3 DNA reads TGTGCCATCAGCGAACGGGAACAAGAGACCCAGTACTTC. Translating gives CAISEREQETQYF.

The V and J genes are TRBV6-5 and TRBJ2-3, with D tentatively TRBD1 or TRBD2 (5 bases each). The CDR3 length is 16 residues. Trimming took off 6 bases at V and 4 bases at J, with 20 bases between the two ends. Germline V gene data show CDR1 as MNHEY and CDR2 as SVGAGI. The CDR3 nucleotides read TGTGCCAGCAGCGATACTAGAAAAAGGACACCAGATACGCAGTATTTT. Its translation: CASSDTRKRTPDTQYF.

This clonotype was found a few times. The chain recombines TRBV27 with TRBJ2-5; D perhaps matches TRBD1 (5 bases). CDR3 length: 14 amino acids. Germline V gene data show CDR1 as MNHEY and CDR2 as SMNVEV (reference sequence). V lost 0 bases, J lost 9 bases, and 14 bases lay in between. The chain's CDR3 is CASSLSGRRLSQYF. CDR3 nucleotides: TGTGCCAGCAGTTTATCGGGGCGTCGTTTGTCCCAGTACTTC.

The CDR3 region is CASSPKTGANEQFF. CDR3 DNA sequence: TGTGCCAGCAGCCCGAAGACAGGGGCCAATGAGCAGTTCTTC. The chain links TRBV5-4 to TRBJ2-1, with 8 bases identical to TRBD1. The V gene's germline CDR1 is SGHNT and CDR2 YYREEE (reference sequence). There are 14 residues in the CDR3. The junction had 6 bases not matched to a gene; V was cut back by 4 bases and J by 6 bases.